This T cell receptor (beta chain) is from a study of blood T cell repertoires in COVID-19. On the study more broadly: Samples taken during acute and convalescent COVID-19 were collected in the United States, Italy and Spain. Sources were T cells, B-cell-depleted T cells, or PBMCs; the material itself was cDNA or gDNA.

Source study methods: For nucleated cells, counts were estimated from reference gene primer amplification. Here immunoSEQ multiplex PCR was the method, and the copy in TCRdb shows in-frame clones only, minus some. For V, J and clone size, that table is used; D and trimming come from the DNA. Of about 190,000 clones listed, more than 75% were seen once; the top ten hold around 4.8%. The CDR3 sequence is 15 residues long. The germline gives CDR1 SNHLY, CDR2 FYNNEI. V lost 3 bases, J lost 6 bases, and 17 bases lay in between. The specimen was peripheral blood. This clonotype originated in a human donor in a cohort sampled during active COVID-19. The chain uses TRBV2 and TRBJ1-1; no clear D. The CDR3 DNA sequence: TGTGCCAGCAGTGATGGTGCTAATTTAGTGGCTGAAGCTTTCTTT. Translating gives CASSDGANLVAEAFF.